What follows are 22 T cell receptor beta chains derived from one specimen sequenced in a study of T cell repertoires in cytomegalovirus infection. TCRdb called the reads again in MiXCR, with one record for every CDR3 protein. The table includes 150,000 to 200,000 distinct CDR3 sequences, about 21% detected once. What was sequenced was PBMCs. The receptors come from a human donor in good health (CMV status not recorded). Some clones in this sample may be carry-over from other donors' samples.

The sample holds a few counts of this clonotype. This sequence joins TRBV5-4 and TRBJ1-5; TRBD1 is a possible D gene (5 bases). This CDR3 spans 14 amino acids. CDR1 is SGHNT and CDR2 is YYREEE in the germline V gene (reference sequence). Deletions cut 4 bases from V and 7 bases from J, with 15 bases between. The CDR3 loop reads CASSPGGTGQPQHF. The CDR3 nucleotides read TGTGCCAGCAGCCCCGGGGGGACTGGGCAGCCCCAGCATTTT.

V and J are TRBV19 and TRBJ2-7, with 7 bases fitting TRBD2. The CDR3 is 14 amino acids. V lost 5 bases to trimming and J lost 0 bases; unmatched junction nucleotides: 4. The germline gives CDR1 LNHDA, CDR2 SQIVND (reference sequence). The CDR3: CASSSAGVSYEQYF. For the CDR3, the DNA is TGTGCCAGTAGTTCGGCGGGGGTCTCCTACGAGCAGTACTTC.

The sample holds a few counts of this clonotype. The chain employs TRBV7-9 and TRBJ2-2; the D gene is possibly TRBD1 (5 bases). This CDR3 spans 14 amino acids. Germline CDR1 is SEHNR and CDR2 is FQNEAQ (reference sequence). Trimming left V 4 bases short and J 4 bases short, with 10 bases between. CDR3 residues: CASSSGHPTGELFF. The CDR3 DNA sequence: TGTGCCAGCAGCTCCGGACACCCCACCGGGGAGCTGTTTTTT.

This chain joins TRBV20-1 and TRBJ2-1, with TRBD2 identical over 9 bases. In germline, CDR1 is DFQATT, CDR2 SNEGSKA (reference sequence). The CDR3 has 15 residues. V dropped 3 bases and J dropped 9; count of bases not matched to a gene: 12. CDR3 nucleotide sequence: TGCAGTGCTAGGGTTGGGGCGGGAGGGCCAGGTGAGCAGTTCTTC. Encoded protein: CSARVGAGGPGEQFF.

This clonotype showed up just a few times. The V call is TRBV7-2, the J call TRBJ2-5; 9 bases are a match to TRBD2. Germline V gene sequence: CDR1 SGHTA, CDR2 FQGNSA. Losses at the gene ends were 3 bases for V and 5 bases for J; bases not matched to a gene: 4. This CDR3 contains 14 residues. CDR3: CASSFPTSGETQYF. CDR3 DNA: TGTGCCAGCAGCTTCCCGACTAGCGGTGAGACCCAGTACTTC.

With regard to this clonotype: A much larger clone lies one base from this, so it may be a read error. This chain's CDR3 is CASSVRDRMNTEAFF. CDR3 in DNA: TGTGCCAGCAGCGTCCGGGACAGGATGAACACTGAAGCTTTCTTT. The genes are TRBV11-2 and TRBJ1-1; 8 bases match TRBD1. CDR1 is SGHAT, CDR2 FQNNGV, per germline. The ends lost 5 bases at V and 0 bases at J; junction bases unmatched: 5. This CDR3 region has 15 residues.

In its sample, this clonotype was seen a few times. V is TRBV28 and J is TRBJ1-4; no firm D call. Between the trimmed V and J ends, which lost 5 bases and 11 bases, there was a span of 12 bases. This CDR3 spans 12 amino acids. The germline CDR1 and CDR2 sequences are MDHEN and SYDVKM. CDR3 bases: TGTGCCAGCAGTGACGCGAACGAGAAACTGTTTTTT. This gives the protein CASSDANEKLFF.

This clonotype was seen only a few times. This chain uses TRBV7-3 with TRBJ2-3, with 9 bases matching TRBD2. The CDR3 is made up of 14 amino acids. Germline CDR1 is SGHTA and CDR2 is FQGTGA. The V and J ends lost 7 bases and 4 bases, in that order; junction bases with no gene match: 6. The CDR3 DNA reads as TGTGCCAGCACCCCAGCGGGAGGCGCAGATACGCAGTATTTT. Translation gives CASTPAGGADTQYF.

This clonotype was found a few times. The chain is built from TRBV7-6 and TRBJ2-5; maybe TRBD1 (6 bases). The CDR3 is 15 amino acids. Germline V gene sequence: CDR1 SGHVS, CDR2 FNYEAQ. V was clipped by 5 bases and J by 2 bases, with 15 bases between them. The CDR3 protein is CASSAQTGTQETQYF. CDR3 in DNA: TGTGCCAGCAGCGCACAAACCGGGACACAAGAGACCCAGTACTTC. The full variable domain, its missing parts supplied by reference TRBV7-6 and TRBJ2-5, is GAGVSQSPRYKVTKRGQDVALRCDPISGHVSLYWYRQALGQGPEFLTYFNYEAQQDKSGLPNDRFSAERPEGSISTLTIQRTEQRDSAMYRCASSAQTGTQETQYFGPGTRLLVL.

The chain couples TRBV10-3 to TRBJ2-7, with D hard to call. This CDR3 has 15 amino acids. The germline V and J ends were trimmed by 0 bases and 2 bases, with 11 bases remaining between them. The germline CDR1 and CDR2 sequences are ENHRY and SYGVKD. CDR3 amino acids: CAISESGSVAYEQYF. CDR3 nucleotide sequence: TGTGCCATCAGTGAGTCGGGGTCGGTAGCCTACGAGCAGTACTTC.

This clonotype has just a few counts. V and J are TRBV20-1 and TRBJ1-4, with D tentatively TRBD1 (6 bases). Trimming cost V 2 bases and J 8 bases, with 15 bases left between them. CDR3 length: 14 amino acids. CDR1 DFQATT and CDR2 SNEGSKA come from the germline V gene (reference sequence). CDR3 region: CSARPRTDYEKLFF. The DNA of the CDR3 is TGCAGTGCTAGACCCCGGACAGACTACGAAAAACTGTTTTTT.

Many counts were recorded for this clonotype. The V and J genes are TRBV10-3 and TRBJ1-2; the D gene is possibly TRBD1 (5 bases). This CDR3 is 13 amino acids long. Per germline, CDR1 ENHRY and CDR2 SYGVKD. Deletions cut 3 bases from V and 8 bases from J, with 13 bases between. CDR3 sequence (DNA): TGTGCCATCAGTGAACGGCAGGGCTTGGGCTACACCTTC. It codes for CAISERQGLGYTF.

This clonotype came up a few times. In DNA, the CDR3 is TGTGCCAGCTCACCCCCCGGCCGAGCGGGGCAAGAGACCCAGTACTTC. Residues: CASSPPGRAGQETQYF. The gene calls are TRBV18 and TRBJ2-5; TRBD2 aligns across 7 bases. The germline V gene encodes CDR1 KGHSH and CDR2 LQKENI. The CDR3 is 16 amino acids. V was clipped by 3 bases and J by 2 bases; unmatched bases: 9. Using reference TRBV18 and TRBJ2-5 for the parts outside the CDR3, the full variable domain is NAGVMQNPRHLVRRRGQEARLRCSPMKGHSHVYWYRQLPEEGLKFMVYLQKENIIDESGMPKERFSAEFPKEGPSILRIQQVVRGDSAAYFCASSPPGRAGQETQYFGPGTRLLVL.

This clonotype occurred a few times. This chain uses TRBV29-1 with TRBJ2-2; D remains ambiguous. CDR3 size: 11 residues. Germline lookup yields CDR1 SQVTM and CDR2 ANQGSEA. V was pared by 7 bases and J by 5 bases, with 8 bases between. The CDR3 DNA follows: TGCAGCGCTGCCGATACCGGGGAGCTGTTTTTT. Translated: CSAADTGELFF.

This clonotype has just a few counts. The J gene is TRBJ2-7, the V gene TRBV20-1, with 11 nucleotides matching TRBD2. Germline V gives CDR1 DFQATT, CDR2 SNEGSKA (reference sequence). The J segment lost 4 bases and the V segment lost 1 base, leaving 0 bases of the junction unmatched. The CDR3 runs 13 residues. CDR3: CSARASGGYEQYF. In DNA form, the CDR3 reads TGCAGTGCTAGAGCTAGCGGGGGGTACGAGCAGTACTTC.

This clonotype has a count of ten or more. This CDR3 is CASSRGGGRDTQYF. The DNA for the CDR3 is TGTGCCAGCTCCAGAGGGGGGGGTCGGGATACGCAGTATTTT. The rearrangement joins TRBV12-5 to TRBJ2-3, with D possibly being TRBD2 (7 bases). The CDR3 has 14 amino acids. The germline gives CDR1 LGHNT, CDR2 FRNRAP.

This clonotype has a single count. This CDR3 is missing its conserved last phenylalanine or tryptophan, likely due to a read error. The chain joins TRBV6-1 to TRBJ2-3, with 8 bases matching TRBD2. V trimming: 7 bases; J trimming: 5 bases; junction bases outside the gene matches: 17. This CDR3 is built from 17 residues. Germline V gene sequence: CDR1 MNHNS, CDR2 SASEGT. The CDR3 DNA reads as TGTGCCAGCAACCCTTTGCGGAGCGCTAGCGGGCGAGATACGCAGTATTTA. Amino acids: CASNPLRSASGRDTQYL.

This clonotype showed up just a few times. This chain uses TRBV19 with TRBJ2-2, with 14 bases lining up with TRBD2. Germline V lookup: CDR1 LNHDA, CDR2 SQIVND (reference sequence). V lost 7 bases, J lost 2 bases, and 6 bases stayed unmatched. This CDR3 contains 17 residues. CDR3 bases: TGTGCCAGTACGAAGGGACTAGCGGGAGCCAACACCGGGGAGCTGTTTTTT. It yields the protein CASTKGLAGANTGELFF.

V and J are TRBV20-1 and TRBJ2-3, with D possibly TRBD1 on 6 matching bases. Per germline, CDR1 DFQATT and CDR2 SNEGSKA (reference sequence). The length of the CDR3 is 15 residues. CDR3 amino acids: CSLRGGAGGTDTQYF. The CDR3 DNA follows: TGCAGCCTTAGAGGGGGAGCAGGGGGCACAGATACGCAGTATTTT.

This sequence joins TRBV5-4 and TRBJ2-5; TRBD2 aligns across 8 bases. Per the germline V gene, CDR1 is SGHNT and CDR2 is YYREEE (reference sequence). CDR3 length: 15 residues. The V gene end was trimmed by 0 bases and the J gene end by 4 bases; junction bases not matched to a gene: 5. CDR3 residues: CASSLEGSGTETQYF. CDR3 nucleotides: TGTGCCAGCAGCTTGGAAGGTAGCGGGACAGAGACCCAGTACTTC.

This clonotype has only a few counts. The rearrangement joins TRBV7-3 to TRBJ2-3, with D perhaps matching TRBD1 (6 bases). Deletions cut 5 bases from V and 1 base from J, with 7 bases between. Germline V CDR1 and CDR2: SGHTA, FQGTGA. There are 13 residues in the CDR3. The CDR3 reads CASSGGGTDTQYF. The CDR3 region has the DNA TGTGCCAGCAGCGGGGGCGGCACAGATACGCAGTATTTT.

This clonotype was recorded many times. J is TRBJ2-2 and V is TRBV5-6; D unclear. The V end lost 4 bases, the J end lost 6 bases, and 4 bases lay between the germline ends. Germline-derived CDR1 and CDR2 are SGHDT and YYEEEE. This CDR3 comprises 11 residues. The CDR3 here is CASSRPGELFF. For the CDR3, the DNA is TGTGCCAGCAGCCGGCCCGGGGAGCTGTTTTTT.